The rows below give T cell receptor beta chains drawn from one sample of a study of blood T cell repertoires in COVID-19. Sequenced by immunoSEQ multiplex PCR; TCRdb stores in-frame clones only, minus some. Among fewer than 350,000 clones listed, over 80% were seen once. The source material was peripheral blood. These receptors originate from a woman aged 45-65 years with active or convalescent COVID-19. Both conserved end residues are trimmed from each CDR3. Size tells how often a clone was seen (once, few, many) or the class of an expanded clone, and some rows leave it out.

size: NA; J: TRBJ1-2; V: TRBV9; CDR3: ASRETGAGGYT
size: once; J: TRBJ2-7; V: TRBV10-2; CDR3: ASSESGQEYYEQY
size: NA; J: TRBJ1-1; V: TRBV7-2; CDR3: ASSSGQGQTEAF
size: NA; J: TRBJ1-1; V: TRBV5-1; CDR3: ASSPRTANTEAF
size: NA; J: TRBJ2-3; V: TRBV4-1; CDR3: ASSQDVALGTQY
size: NA; J: TRBJ1-1; V: TRBV5-1; CDR3: ASSLLGQGVNTEAF
size: NA; J: TRBJ2-5; V: TRBV7-7; CDR3: ASSLTGGFQAQY
size: NA; J: TRBJ1-4; V: TRBV11-2; CDR3: ASSLAGGMEKLF
size: NA; J: TRBJ2-7; V: TRBV18; CDR3: ASSPIQGAHPGEQY
size: NA; J: TRBJ2-7; V: TRBV7-9; CDR3: ASSQSGRAPYEQY
size: NA; J: TRBJ2-1; V: TRBV7-8; CDR3: ASSLEWLAGGDEQF
size: NA; J: TRBJ1-1; V: TRBV2; CDR3: ASGRQGRTTEAF
size: NA; J: TRBJ1-5; V: TRBV6-5; CDR3: ASRELQPQH
size: NA; J: TRBJ2-7; V: TRBV5-1; CDR3: ASSFLTVKINGVYEQY
size: NA; J: TRBJ2-5; V: TRBV5-8; CDR3: ASSSPRAGRIETQY
size: few; J: TRBJ1-1; V: TRBV18; CDR3: ASSLRGPSPVGTEAF
size: NA; J: TRBJ1-5; V: TRBV7-8; CDR3: ASSSTVGGNQPQH
size: NA; J: TRBJ2-5; V: TRBV20-1; CDR3: SASTAGVGLQETQY
size: NA; J: TRBJ2-1; V: TRBV5-1; CDR3: ASSLGGSGSIGNEQF
size: few; J: TRBJ1-2; V: TRBV4-1; CDR3: ASSQVGLGGGYT
size: NA; J: TRBJ2-1; V: TRBV18; CDR3: ASSPSGSSYNEQF
size: NA; J: TRBJ2-7; V: TRBV18; CDR3: ASSPGLAGYEQY
size: NA; J: TRBJ2-5; V: TRBV5-1; CDR3: ASSLRTGETQY
size: NA; J: TRBJ1-2; V: TRBV18; CDR3: ASSPLGQASGYT
size: NA; J: TRBJ2-7; V: TRBV5-1; CDR3: ASSQKLAGGGEQY
size: NA; J: TRBJ2-1; V: TRBV11-2; CDR3: ASSLGYEQF
size: NA; J: TRBJ2-7; V: TRBV25-1; CDR3: ASSDRDRGTYEQY